The 32 T cell receptor beta chains below all came from one sample that was sequenced in a study of response to subunit inactivated influenza vaccine. MiXCR, run by TCRdb on the RT-PCR reads, gives a single entry per CDR3 protein. The sample contains 530,000 or so distinct CDR3 sequences, less than 30% of which appear only once. The specimen comprised CD4+ T cells sorted from PBMCs, sampled around 5 days after vaccination. These receptors were obtained from a man between 50 and 59 years old who received an inactivated influenza vaccine.

The rearrangement joins TRBV6-5 to TRBJ2-3; TRBD1 matches at 10 bases. V lost 6 bases to trimming and J lost 10 bases; unmatched junction nucleotides: 4. Germline CDR1 MNHEY, CDR2 SVGAGI. The CDR3 loop spans 12 amino acids. The CDR3 region has the DNA TGTGCCAGCAGAGCGGGACAGGGGCCGCAGTATTTT. It is translated as CASRAGQGPQYF.

The chain has TRBV24-1 and TRBJ2-5; 8 bases agree with TRBD2. Germline V gives CDR1 KGHDR, CDR2 SFDVKD. The CDR3 sequence is 15 residues long. The trim removed 0 bases at V and 5 bases at J, leaving 4 bases unmatched. CDR3 coding DNA: TGTGCCACCAGTGATTTGGGACTAGCAGGGGAGACCCAGTACTTC. Translated, it gives CATSDLGLAGETQYF.

The chain employs TRBV5-1 and TRBJ2-1; weak D call: TRBD1 (5 bases). Germline V lookup: CDR1 SGHRS, CDR2 YFSETQ. V lost 6 bases to trimming and J lost 5 bases, with 12 bases between them. CDR3 length: 13 amino acids. CDR3 sequence reads: CASNRGENNEQFF. CDR3 sequence (DNA): TGCGCCAGCAATAGGGGCGAGAACAATGAGCAGTTCTTC.

This clonotype was seen only a few times. The chain couples TRBV15 to TRBJ2-1; tentative D call: TRBD1 (5 bases). CDR3 length: 15 residues. V shed 0 bases and J shed 8 bases, with 14 bases lying between them. In germline, CDR1 is LNHNV, CDR2 YYDKDF (reference sequence). The CDR3 loop is CATSRDVVRGDEQFF. The CDR3 region has the DNA TGTGCCACCAGCAGAGATGTAGTAAGGGGCGATGAGCAGTTCTTC.

This clonotype occurred a few times. The chain links TRBV5-4 to TRBJ2-7, with 7 bases fitting TRBD1. Germline loops: CDR1 SGHNT, CDR2 YYREEE (reference sequence). With 0 bases clipped from V and 5 bases from J, the junction kept 5 bases outside the gene matches. The CDR3 extends over 14 amino acids. Here the CDR3 DNA reads TGTGCCAGCAGCTTGGGCCCTCAGGGGGACGAGCAGTACTTC. Its translation: CASSLGPQGDEQYF.

This clonotype was observed a few times. This chain uses TRBV29-1 with TRBJ2-2, with a weak D call TRBD1 (5 bases). Germline assignment: CDR1 SQVTM and CDR2 ANQGSEA. V was cut by 4 bases and J by 5 bases, with 11 bases left in between. CDR3 size: 13 residues. The CDR3 spells CSVVQGGTGELFF. DNA for the CDR3: TGCAGCGTTGTCCAGGGCGGAACCGGGGAGCTGTTTTTT.

Turning to this clonotype: Germline and junction disagree at one end, which may indicate a read error. The CDR3 coding sequence is TGTGCCAGCAGCCCTACCGGGACAGGGCTCTTCTTC. Its translation: CASSPTGTGLFF. This chain connects TRBV7-9 to TRBJ2-7, with 9 bases matching TRBD1. The germline CDR1 and CDR2 sequences are SEHNR and FQNEAQ (reference sequence). The CDR3 contains 12 residues.

This clonotype was detected once. The CDR3 sequence: CSAKQGSAEAFF. The CDR3 DNA follows: TGCAGTGCTAAGCAGGGTAGCGCTGAAGCTTTCTTT. The chain couples TRBV20-1 to TRBJ1-1; weak D call: TRBD1 (5 bases). The CDR3 contains 12 residues. The ends were cut back, 4 bases at V and 6 bases at J, with 12 bases in the middle. The germline V gene has CDR1 DFQATT and CDR2 SNEGSKA (reference sequence).

The chain has TRBV5-1 and TRBJ1-5, with D possibly being TRBD1 (5 bases). The CDR3 sequence is 16 residues long. The V gene's germline CDR1 is SGHRS and CDR2 YFSETQ. V lost 3 bases, J lost 0 bases, and 13 bases lay in between. CDR3 DNA sequence: TGCGCCAGCAGCTCATCCGGGGGGGGTAGCAATCAGCCCCAGCATTTT. Translation: CASSSSGGGSNQPQHF. The whole variable domain, remainder taken from reference TRBV5-1 and TRBJ1-5, is KAGVTQTPRYLIKTRGQQVTLSCSPISGHRSVSWYQQTPGQGLQFLFEYFSETQRNKGNFPGRFSGRQFSNSRSEMNVSTLELGDSALYLCASSSSGGGSNQPQHFGDGTRLSIL.

This clonotype was counted at least ten times. The chain couples TRBV5-1 to TRBJ2-7; tentative D call: TRBD1 (6 bases). The CDR3 is 14 residues long. Germline CDR1 and CDR2: SGHRS and YFSETQ. The V end was cut by 7 bases, the J end by 3 bases, with 17 bases between. CDR3 protein: CASQQDSANYEQYF. For the CDR3, the DNA is TGCGCCAGCCAGCAGGACAGTGCCAACTACGAGCAGTACTTC.

V gene TRBV4-2 combines with J gene TRBJ2-3; the D gene is possibly TRBD2 (7 bases). The CDR3 has 18 residues. V was clipped by 1 base and J by 1 base, with 18 bases between them. CDR1 is LGHNA, CDR2 YNFKEQ, per germline. CDR3 nucleotides: TGTGCCAGCAGCCAAGCGGGAGGACAGCCGACTGGCACAGATACGCAGTATTTT. Amino acids: CASSQAGGQPTGTDTQYF.

This clonotype was found a few times. The CDR3 spells CASSRASSVSSYEQYF. The DNA for the CDR3 is TGTGCCAGCAGCCGAGCATCTAGCGTGAGCTCCTACGAGCAGTACTTC. This rearrangement joins TRBV6-2 or TRBV6-3 to TRBJ2-7; D possibly corresponds to TRBD2 (6 bases). CDR1 and CDR2 from the germline V gene are MNHEY and SVGEGT. Trimming took off 6 bases at V and 0 bases at J, with 18 bases between the two ends. This CDR3 is built from 16 residues.

The CDR3 reads CASSSWTVYEQYF. The CDR3 nucleotides are TGTGCCAGCAGCTCATGGACGGTCTACGAGCAGTACTTC. The chain joins TRBV5-5 to TRBJ2-7; D uncertain. The V end lost 3 bases, the J end lost 3 bases, and 10 bases lay between the germline ends. The CDR3 runs 13 residues. Germline assignment: CDR1 SGHKS and CDR2 YYEKEE (reference sequence). Full variable domain (missing parts from reference TRBV5-5 and TRBJ2-7): DAGVTQSPTHLIKTRGQQVTLRCSPISGHKSVSWYQQVLGQGPQFIFQYYEKEERGRGNFPDRFSARQFPNYSSELNVNALLLGDSALYLCASSSWTVYEQYFGPGTRLTVT.

This sequence joins TRBV7-2 and TRBJ1-2; 8 nucleotides agree with TRBD1. Germline lookup yields CDR1 SGHTA and CDR2 FQGNSA. The length of the CDR3 is 12 residues. V shed 2 bases, J shed 11 bases, and the junction held 4 bases outside the gene matches. The CDR3 coding sequence is TGTGCCAGCAGCTTACCAGGGGGCGCTTACACCTTC. Protein product: CASSLPGGAYTF.

The rearrangement links TRBV6-5 to TRBJ2-1; D ambiguous. The CDR3 spans 11 residues. Germline V lookup: CDR1 MNHEY, CDR2 SVGAGI. Trimming stripped 9 bases from V and 5 bases from J, with 8 bases between. The CDR3 DNA reads as TGTGCCAGTAGACGAAACAATGAGCAGTTCTTC. It codes for CASRRNNEQFF.

This chain links TRBV7-2 with TRBJ2-7, with 12 bases fitting TRBD2. Germline loops: CDR1 SGHTA, CDR2 FQGNSA. The CDR3 sequence is 15 residues long. The V gene end was trimmed by 2 bases and the J gene end by 6 bases; junction bases not matched to a gene: 5. The CDR3 DNA is TGTGCCAGCAGCTTAAGGACTAGCGGGGTAGGCGAGCAGTACTTC. It yields the protein CASSLRTSGVGEQYF.

V and J are TRBV6-1 and TRBJ2-7; D gene ambiguous. Trimming pared 8 bases from V and 7 bases from J, leaving 12 bases between. CDR3 size: 11 residues. Germline V gene lookup returns CDR1 MNHNS and CDR2 SASEGT. CDR3 residues: CASRRKWEQYF. The CDR3 DNA is TGTGCCAGCCGCCGCAAGTGGGAGCAGTACTTC.

This clonotype has just a few counts. This chain uses TRBV6-2 or TRBV6-3 with TRBJ1-5, with a possible D match to TRBD1 (5 bases). V dropped 5 bases and J dropped 7 bases, with 12 bases sitting between them. This CDR3 is 13 amino acids long. Germline assignment: CDR1 MNHEY and CDR2 SVGEGT. CDR3 region: CASSLFRDQPQHF. The CDR3 region has the DNA TGTGCCAGCAGTCTCTTCAGGGACCAGCCCCAGCATTTT.

This clonotype was seen ten or more times. The genes are TRBV9 and TRBJ2-5; TRBD1 might be the D (6 bases). In germline, CDR1 is SGDLS, CDR2 YYNGEE. There are 17 residues in the CDR3. The ends were cut back, 0 bases at V and 2 bases at J, with 17 bases in the middle. CDR3 region: CASSVGSGQKIQETQYF. Here the CDR3 DNA reads TGTGCCAGCAGCGTAGGGTCCGGACAGAAGATTCAAGAGACCCAGTACTTC.

This chain links TRBV20-1 with TRBJ2-5; D not certain. V lost 0 bases, J lost 2 bases, and 13 bases lay in between. The CDR3 is 15 residues long. CDR1 and CDR2 (germline): DFQATT, SNEGSKA (reference sequence). CDR3 sequence: CSARDGQRDQETQYF. CDR3 DNA sequence: TGCAGTGCTAGAGATGGGCAGAGAGATCAAGAGACCCAGTACTTC.

The rearrangement uses TRBV2 and TRBJ1-2; the D is unclear. The germline gives CDR1 SNHLY, CDR2 FYNNEI. Trimming stripped 3 bases from V and 5 bases from J, with 10 bases between. The CDR3 contains 13 residues. The CDR3 reads CASSEGIGYGYTF. CDR3 DNA: TGTGCCAGCAGTGAGGGTATCGGTTATGGCTACACCTTC. Drawing the rest from reference TRBV2 and TRBJ1-2, the complete variable domain is EPEVTQTPSHQVTQMGQEVILRCVPISNHLYFYWYRQILGQKVEFLVSFYNNEISEKSEIFDDQFSVERPDGSNFTLKIRSTKLEDSAMYFCASSEGIGYGYTFGSGTRLTVV.

This clonotype was counted a single time. The chain uses TRBV10-3 and TRBJ2-7; maybe TRBD2 (5 bases). Trimming shortened V by 4 bases and J by 7 bases, and 17 bases separated the two germline ends. Germline lookup yields CDR1 ENHRY and CDR2 SYGVKD. This CDR3 has 14 residues. Written as DNA, the CDR3 is TGTGCCATCAGTGGACTCTCTTCATCGGGGGAGCAGTACTTC. The encoded protein is CAISGLSSSGEQYF.

The chain links TRBV20-1 to TRBJ2-2, with TRBD2 matching 11 bases. Germline-derived CDR1 and CDR2 are DFQATT and SNEGSKA (reference sequence). After removal of 6 bases from V and 6 bases from J, the junction contained 6 bases not matched to a gene. The CDR3 length is 14 residues. CDR3 amino acids: CSAHSGGAAGELFF. CDR3 coding DNA: TGCAGTGCCCATAGCGGGGGGGCCGCCGGGGAGCTGTTTTTT.

At least ten counts were recorded for this clonotype. The rearrangement uses TRBV29-1 and TRBJ2-5; perhaps TRBD2 as D (7 bases). The CDR3 contains 13 residues. Trimming took off 7 bases at V and 3 bases at J, with 15 bases between the two ends. The V gene's germline CDR1 is SQVTM and CDR2 ANQGSEA. DNA for the CDR3: TGCAGCGCCCTGGGGGGGCAGAAAGAGACCCAGTACTTC. Protein: CSALGGQKETQYF.

The chain recombines TRBV7-2 with TRBJ2-3; D is perhaps TRBD2 (6 bases). CDR1 and CDR2 from the germline V gene are SGHTA and FQGNSA. The CDR3 contains 15 residues. V lost 5 bases, J lost 1 base, and 13 bases lay in between. The CDR3 reads CASSQPGARTDTQYF. The CDR3 nucleotides are TGTGCCAGCAGCCAGCCGGGAGCCCGCACAGATACGCAGTATTTT.

The V call is TRBV6-1, the J call TRBJ2-2; 8 positions match TRBD2. Unmatched junction bases numbered 5, after V lost 5 bases and J lost 3 bases. Germline CDR1 MNHNS, CDR2 SASEGT. The CDR3 is 15 residues long. In nucleotides, the CDR3 is TGTGCCAGCAGTCATAGCGGGGTGGACACCGGGGAGCTGTTTTTT. Translation: CASSHSGVDTGELFF.

This clonotype turned up a few times. The chain recombines TRBV6-1 with TRBJ2-7, with D possibly being TRBD1 (6 bases). CDR1 and CDR2 from the germline V gene are MNHNS and SASEGT. Trimming removed 7 bases at V and 6 bases at J, with 19 bases between. There are 14 residues in the CDR3. The CDR3 DNA reads as TGTGCCAGCATGCTACGACAGGACTTGGGCGAGCAGTACTTC. This encodes CASMLRQDLGEQYF.

This clonotype came up a few times. The chain recombines TRBV3-1 with TRBJ2-3; D may be TRBD2 (5 bases). CDR3 length: 16 amino acids. V lost 1 base, J lost 1 base, and 12 bases lay in between. CDR1 and CDR2 from the germline V gene are LGHDT and YNNKEL (reference sequence). CDR3: CASSQVVKGGTDTQYF. CDR3 DNA sequence: TGTGCCAGCAGCCAAGTGGTTAAGGGAGGCACAGATACGCAGTATTTT.

The genes are TRBV24-1 and TRBJ2-6; 7 bases map to TRBD1. Germline CDR1 KGHDR, CDR2 SFDVKD. The CDR3 length is 19 residues. The ends lost 3 bases at V and 0 bases at J; junction bases unmatched: 10. CDR3 coding DNA: TGTGCCACCAGTGATCCGAGAAGGGGGCCCCTCTCTGGGGCCAACGTCCTGACTTTC. Amino acids: CATSDPRRGPLSGANVLTF.

This rearrangement joins TRBV10-3 to TRBJ2-1, with D possibly called TRBD1 or TRBD2 (5 bases each). The germline V and J ends were trimmed by 8 bases and 0 bases, with 11 bases remaining between them. There are 14 residues in the CDR3. The germline V gene encodes CDR1 ENHRY and CDR2 SYGVKD. This CDR3 is CAIGRGSSYNEQFF. CDR3 nucleotides: TGTGCCATCGGACGGGGCAGCTCCTACAATGAGCAGTTCTTC.

Only a few counts were recorded for this clonotype. V gene TRBV7-2 combines with J gene TRBJ2-7, with a possible D match to TRBD1 (5 bases). Germline V gene data show CDR1 as SGHTA and CDR2 as FQGNSA. The CDR3 extends over 12 amino acids. Trimming took off 8 bases at V and 1 base at J, with 9 bases between the two ends. In DNA, the CDR3 is TGTGCCAGCGGTACAGGATCCTACGAGCAGTACTTC. The encoded protein is CASGTGSYEQYF.

This chain connects TRBV6-2 or TRBV6-3 to TRBJ1-1, with 7 bases matching TRBD1. Trimming cost V 2 bases and J 1 base; bases outside gene matches: 7. This CDR3 spans 16 amino acids. Germline CDR1 MNHEY, CDR2 SVGEGT. Here the CDR3 DNA reads TGTGCCAGCAGTTACACGACAGGGTCTGGGAACACTGAAGCTTTCTTT. This sequence encodes CASSYTTGSGNTEAFF.